The 13 T cell receptor beta chains below were found in one sample sequenced in a study of T cell repertoires in cytomegalovirus infection. No antigen has been identified for these receptors. Using its own MiXCR run on the reads, TCRdb lists one record per CDR3 protein. The table lists some 800,000 distinct CDR3 sequences, about 33% of them singletons. The source was cultured CD8+ T cells from PBMCs, collected from culture after CMV antigen stimulation. These receptors all come from a human donor in good health (CMV status not recorded). Some clones in this sample may be carry-over from other donors' samples.

The rearrangement uses TRBV15 and TRBJ1-4, with D possibly matching TRBD1 (5 bases). This CDR3 contains 16 residues. Between the trimmed V and J ends, which lost 4 bases and 8 bases, there was a span of 20 bases. CDR1 and CDR2 from the germline V gene are LNHNV and YYDKDF (reference sequence). The CDR3 DNA follows: TGTGCCACCAGCAAACTTTCCGGGACTTTGGGCGAAAAACTGTTTTTT. It codes for CATSKLSGTLGEKLFF.

Remarks on this clonotype: One end of the junction fails to match germline, which may point to a read error. The CDR3 region is CASSPSGGESGELFF. CDR3 in DNA: TGTGCCAGCAGCCCCAGCGGGGGGGAGTCCGGGGAGCTGTTTTTT. The V gene is TRBV4-1, the J gene TRBJ2-2, with 10 nucleotides matching TRBD2. From germline, CDR1 is MGHRA and CDR2 YSYEKL. The CDR3 is made up of 15 amino acids.

The V gene is TRBV19, the J gene TRBJ1-5; D unclear. Germline V lookup: CDR1 LNHDA, CDR2 SQIVND (reference sequence). This CDR3 region has 16 residues. Trimming left V 6 bases short and J 0 bases short, with 15 bases between. CDR3 loop: CASRVLHRDSNQPQHF. The CDR3 DNA reads TGTGCCAGTAGGGTCCTACACCGGGATAGCAATCAGCCCCAGCATTTT.

Here the CDR3 DNA reads TGTGCCAGCAGTGAGACCGGCGGGCGCAGGAGTGGCTACACCTTC. Protein sequence: CASSETGGRRSGYTF. The rearrangement joins TRBV2 to TRBJ1-2; D unclear. Trimming cost V 3 bases and J 7 bases, with 18 bases left between them. This CDR3 is built from 15 residues. Germline CDR1 is SNHLY and CDR2 is FYNNEI.

J is TRBJ2-5 and V is TRBV20-1, with 7 bases lining up with TRBD1. CDR1 is DFQATT, CDR2 SNEGSKA, per germline (reference sequence). V was pared by 6 bases and J by 5 bases, with 9 bases of the junction left unmatched. This CDR3 has 13 residues. CDR3 amino acids: CSASETGLETQYF. DNA for the CDR3: TGCAGTGCATCAGAGACAGGGCTCGAGACCCAGTACTTC.

A few counts support this clonotype. The J gene is TRBJ2-3, the V gene TRBV9; D not resolved. The V gene's germline CDR1 is SGDLS and CDR2 YYNGEE. Between the trimmed V and J ends, which lost 0 bases and 6 bases, there was a span of 14 bases. This CDR3 contains 15 residues. CDR3 DNA sequence: TGTGCCAGCAGCGTAGAAGGCCGCATTGGGGATACGCAGTATTTT. Amino acid sequence: CASSVEGRIGDTQYF.

This chain connects TRBV2 to TRBJ1-1, with D unresolved. Germline V gives CDR1 SNHLY, CDR2 FYNNEI. This CDR3 contains 11 residues. With 8 bases removed from V and 6 bases from J, the gap between germline ends came to 10 bases. CDR3 region: CASVRFPEAFF. The CDR3 DNA reads TGTGCCAGCGTCAGGTTCCCTGAAGCTTTCTTT.

This clonotype was counted only a few times. The chain recombines TRBV7-6 with TRBJ2-1; no clear D gene. The CDR3 has 13 residues. Germline-derived CDR1 and CDR2 are SGHVS and FNYEAQ. V lost 5 bases, J lost 3 bases, and 8 bases lay in between. The CDR3 loop is CASSPANYNEQFF. In nucleotides, the CDR3 is TGTGCCAGCAGCCCCGCAAACTACAATGAGCAGTTCTTC.

The chain combines TRBV6-2 or TRBV6-3 with TRBJ2-1; D unresolved. The CDR3 is 13 amino acids. Germline V lookup: CDR1 MNHEY, CDR2 SVGEGT. Trimming took off 7 bases at V and 6 bases at J, with 13 bases between the two ends. CDR3 coding DNA: TGTGCCAGCACCCCCGGGCCGACCAATGAGCAGTTCTTC. Translating gives CASTPGPTNEQFF.

Regarding this clonotype: This may stem from a read error, because a much larger clone lies one nucleotide away. The V and J genes are TRBV12-3 or TRBV12-4 and TRBJ1-5; D not resolved. The CDR3 length is 12 residues. V lost 6 bases and J 4 bases, leaving 7 bases between the germline ends. The CDR3 is CASRPGNQPQHF. CDR3 coding DNA: TGTGCCAGCAGGCCGGGGAATCAGCCCCAGCATTTT.

The CDR3 region is CASKLKDRANTGELFF. The CDR3 nucleotides are TGTGCCAGCAAACTTAAGGACAGGGCGAACACCGGGGAGCTGTTTTTT. V and J are TRBV5-6 and TRBJ2-2; 8 bases map to TRBD1. CDR3 size: 16 residues. Unmatched junction bases numbered 7, after V lost 6 bases and J lost 0 bases. Germline CDR1 and CDR2: SGHDT and YYEEEE.

The rearrangement links TRBV11-2 to TRBJ1-1; 10 bases line up with TRBD1. V shed 5 bases and J 8 bases; nucleotides not matched to a gene: 5. The CDR3 spans 13 residues. In germline, CDR1 is SGHAT, CDR2 FQNNGV. The CDR3 region is CASSQRTGGEAFF. In DNA form, the CDR3 reads TGTGCCAGCAGCCAGCGGACAGGGGGAGAAGCTTTCTTT.

About this clonotype itself: It may be a read error: a sequence one base away is much more abundant. The chain's CDR3 is CATSNELLTNEQFF. CDR3 nucleotide sequence: TGTGCCACCTCTAACGAACTTTTAACCAATGAGCAGTTCTTC. The chain couples TRBV24-1 to TRBJ2-1; D uncertain. CDR1 and CDR2 (germline): KGHDR, SFDVKD. The CDR3 consists of 14 residues. V was clipped by 9 bases and J by 6 bases, with 17 bases between them.